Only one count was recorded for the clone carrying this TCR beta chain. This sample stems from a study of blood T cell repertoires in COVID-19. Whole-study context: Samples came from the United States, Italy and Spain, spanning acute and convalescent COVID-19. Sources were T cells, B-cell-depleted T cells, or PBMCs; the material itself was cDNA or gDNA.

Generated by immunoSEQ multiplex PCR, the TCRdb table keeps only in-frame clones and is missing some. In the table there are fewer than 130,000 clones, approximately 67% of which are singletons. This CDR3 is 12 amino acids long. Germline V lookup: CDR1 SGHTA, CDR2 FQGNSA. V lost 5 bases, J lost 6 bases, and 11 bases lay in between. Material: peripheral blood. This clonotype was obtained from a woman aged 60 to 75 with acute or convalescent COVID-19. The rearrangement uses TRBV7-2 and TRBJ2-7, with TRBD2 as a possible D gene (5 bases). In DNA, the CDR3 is TGTGCCAGCAGCCTACGGGGTAGCGAGCAGTACTTC. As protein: CASSLRGSEQYF. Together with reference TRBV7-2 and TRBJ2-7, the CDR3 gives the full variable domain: GAGVSQSPSNKVTEKGKDVELRCDPISGHTALYWYRQSLGQGLEFLIYFQGNSAPDKSGLPSDRFSAERTGGSVSTLTIQRTQQEDSAVYLCASSLRGSEQYFGPGTRLTVT.